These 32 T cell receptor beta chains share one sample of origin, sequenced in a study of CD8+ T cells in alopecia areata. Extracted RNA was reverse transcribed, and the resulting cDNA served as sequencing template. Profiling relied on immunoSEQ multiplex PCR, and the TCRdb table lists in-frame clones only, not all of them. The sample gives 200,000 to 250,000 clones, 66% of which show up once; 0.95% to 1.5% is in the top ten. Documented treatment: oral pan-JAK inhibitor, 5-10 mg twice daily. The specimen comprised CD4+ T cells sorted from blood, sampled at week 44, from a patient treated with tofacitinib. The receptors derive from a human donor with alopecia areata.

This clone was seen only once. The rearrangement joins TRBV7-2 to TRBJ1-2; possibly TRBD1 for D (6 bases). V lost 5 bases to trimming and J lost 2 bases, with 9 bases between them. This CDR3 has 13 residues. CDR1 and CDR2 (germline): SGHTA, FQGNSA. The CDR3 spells CASSTGQNYGYTF. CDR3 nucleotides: TGTGCCAGCAGCACTGGACAGAACTATGGCTACACCTTC.

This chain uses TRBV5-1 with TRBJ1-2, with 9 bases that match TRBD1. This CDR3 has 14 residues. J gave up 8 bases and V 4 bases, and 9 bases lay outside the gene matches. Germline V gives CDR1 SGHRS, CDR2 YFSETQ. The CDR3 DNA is TGCGCCAGCAGCGGGCGGACAGGGGAAGACGGCTACACCTTC. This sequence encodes CASSGRTGEDGYTF.

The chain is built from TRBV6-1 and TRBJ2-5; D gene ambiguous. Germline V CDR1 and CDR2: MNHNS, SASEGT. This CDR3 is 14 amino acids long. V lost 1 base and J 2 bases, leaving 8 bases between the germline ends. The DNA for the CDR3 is TGTGCCAGCAGTGAAGGCAGATTACAAGAGACCCAGTACTTC. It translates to CASSEGRLQETQYF.

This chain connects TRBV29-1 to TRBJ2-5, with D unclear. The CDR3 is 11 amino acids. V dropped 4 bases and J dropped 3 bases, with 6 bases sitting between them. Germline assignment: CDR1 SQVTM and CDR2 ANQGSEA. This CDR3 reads CSVVSKETQYF. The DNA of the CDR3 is TGCAGCGTTGTGAGTAAAGAGACCCAGTACTTC.

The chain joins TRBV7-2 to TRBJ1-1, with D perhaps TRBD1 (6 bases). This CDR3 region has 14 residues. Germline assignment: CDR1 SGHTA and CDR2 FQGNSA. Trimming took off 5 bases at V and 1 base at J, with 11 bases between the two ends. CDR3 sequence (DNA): TGTGCCAGCAGCCTAATGGGACAGAACACTGAAGCTTTCTTT. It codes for CASSLMGQNTEAFF.

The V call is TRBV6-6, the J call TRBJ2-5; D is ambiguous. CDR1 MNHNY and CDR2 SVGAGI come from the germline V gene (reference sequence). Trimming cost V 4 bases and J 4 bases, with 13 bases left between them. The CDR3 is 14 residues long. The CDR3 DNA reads TGTGCCAGCAGTTCCCCCCGGAGCCGAGAGACCCAGTACTTC. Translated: CASSSPRSRETQYF.

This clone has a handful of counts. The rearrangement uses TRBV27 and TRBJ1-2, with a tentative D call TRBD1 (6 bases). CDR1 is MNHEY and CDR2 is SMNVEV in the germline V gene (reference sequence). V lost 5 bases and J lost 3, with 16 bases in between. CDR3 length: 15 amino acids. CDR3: CASSLLGGADYGYTF. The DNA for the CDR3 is TGTGCCAGCAGTCTTCTCGGGGGCGCAGACTATGGCTACACCTTC.

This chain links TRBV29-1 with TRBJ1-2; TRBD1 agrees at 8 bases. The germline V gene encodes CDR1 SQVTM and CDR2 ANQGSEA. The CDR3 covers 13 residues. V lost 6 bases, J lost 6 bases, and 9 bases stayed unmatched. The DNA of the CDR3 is TGCAGCGTCCTAGATAGGACAGGGAATGGCTACACCTTC. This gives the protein CSVLDRTGNGYTF.

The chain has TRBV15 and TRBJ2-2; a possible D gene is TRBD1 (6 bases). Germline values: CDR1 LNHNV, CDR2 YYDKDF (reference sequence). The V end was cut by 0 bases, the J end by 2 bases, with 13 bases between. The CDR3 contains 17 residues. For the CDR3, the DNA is TGTGCCACCAGCAGAGAACCTACAGGGTTTAACACCGGGGAGCTGTTTTTT. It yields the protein CATSREPTGFNTGELFF. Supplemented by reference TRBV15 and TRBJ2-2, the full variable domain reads DAMVIQNPRYQVTQFGKPVTLSCSQTLNHNVMYWYQQKSSQAPKLLFHYYDKDFNNEADTPDNFQSRRPNTSFCFLDIRSPGLGDTAMYLCATSREPTGFNTGELFFGEGSRLTVL.

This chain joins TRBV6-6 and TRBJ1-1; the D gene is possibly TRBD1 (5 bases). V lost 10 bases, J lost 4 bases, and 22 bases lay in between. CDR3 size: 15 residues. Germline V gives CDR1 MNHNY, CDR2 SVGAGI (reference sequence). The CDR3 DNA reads TGTGCCACCTATTCGTTGGGGGTTATCGGCACTGAAGCTTTCTTT. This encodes CATYSLGVIGTEAFF.

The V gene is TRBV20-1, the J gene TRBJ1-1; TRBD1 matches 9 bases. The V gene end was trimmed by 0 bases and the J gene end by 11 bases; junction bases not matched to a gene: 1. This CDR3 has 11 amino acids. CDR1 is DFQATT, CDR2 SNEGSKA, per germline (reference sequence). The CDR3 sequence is CSARDGTGAFF. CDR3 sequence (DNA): TGCAGTGCTAGAGATGGGACAGGGGCTTTCTTT.

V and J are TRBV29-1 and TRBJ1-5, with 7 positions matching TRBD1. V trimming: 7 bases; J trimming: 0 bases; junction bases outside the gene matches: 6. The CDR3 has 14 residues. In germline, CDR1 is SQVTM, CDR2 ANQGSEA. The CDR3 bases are TGCAGCGCTGTGACAGGGCATAGCAATCAGCCCCAGCATTTT. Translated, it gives CSAVTGHSNQPQHF.

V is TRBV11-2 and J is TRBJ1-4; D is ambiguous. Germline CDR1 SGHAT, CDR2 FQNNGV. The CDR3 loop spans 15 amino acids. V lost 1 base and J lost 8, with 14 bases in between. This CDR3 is CASSLGAGGDEKLFF. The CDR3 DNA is TGTGCCAGCAGCTTAGGGGCGGGAGGAGACGAAAAACTGTTTTTT.

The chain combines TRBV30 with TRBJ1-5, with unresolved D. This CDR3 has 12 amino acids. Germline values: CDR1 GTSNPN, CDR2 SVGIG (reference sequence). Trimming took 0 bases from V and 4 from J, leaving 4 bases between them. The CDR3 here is CAWSVPNQPQHF. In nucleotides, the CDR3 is TGTGCCTGGAGTGTACCGAATCAGCCCCAGCATTTT. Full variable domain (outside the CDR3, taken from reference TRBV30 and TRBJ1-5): SQTIHQWPATLVQPVGSPLSLECTVEGTSNPNLYWYRQAAGRGLQLLFYSVGIGQISSEVPQNLSASRPQDRQFILSSKKLLLSDSGFYLCAWSVPNQPQHFGDGTRLSIL.

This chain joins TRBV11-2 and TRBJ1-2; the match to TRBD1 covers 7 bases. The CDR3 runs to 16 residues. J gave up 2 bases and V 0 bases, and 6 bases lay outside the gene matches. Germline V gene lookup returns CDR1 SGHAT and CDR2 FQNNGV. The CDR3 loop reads CASSLEEGAYNYGYTF. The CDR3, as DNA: TGTGCCAGCAGCTTAGAGGAGGGGGCGTACAACTATGGCTACACCTTC.

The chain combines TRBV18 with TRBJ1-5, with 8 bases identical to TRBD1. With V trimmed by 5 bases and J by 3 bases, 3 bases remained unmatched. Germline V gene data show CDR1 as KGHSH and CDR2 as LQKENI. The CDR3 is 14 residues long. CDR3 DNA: TGTGCCAGCTCAAAGACAGGGGACAATCAGCCCCAGCATTTT. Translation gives CASSKTGDNQPQHF.

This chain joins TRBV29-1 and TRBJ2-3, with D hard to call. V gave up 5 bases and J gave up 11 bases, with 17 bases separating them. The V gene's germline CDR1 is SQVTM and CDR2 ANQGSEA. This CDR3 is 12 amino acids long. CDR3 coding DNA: TGCAGCGTTCAAACCCCGGGTGTCGAGCAGTATTTT. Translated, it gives CSVQTPGVEQYF.

Here the CDR3 DNA reads TGTGCCAGCAGCTCCGGGAACCTGAACACTGAAGCTTTCTTT. It is translated as CASSSGNLNTEAFF. The J gene is TRBJ1-1, the V gene TRBV9; no clear D. The CDR3 is made up of 14 amino acids. CDR1 is SGDLS, CDR2 YYNGEE, per germline. The germline V and J ends were trimmed by 4 bases and 0 bases, with 10 bases remaining between them.

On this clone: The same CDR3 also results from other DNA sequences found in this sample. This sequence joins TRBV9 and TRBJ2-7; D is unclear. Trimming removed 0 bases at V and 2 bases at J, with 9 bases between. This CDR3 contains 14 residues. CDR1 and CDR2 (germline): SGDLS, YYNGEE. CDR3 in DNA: TGTGCCAGCAGCGTAGCGGGTGAAACCTACGAGCAGTACTTC. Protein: CASSVAGETYEQYF.

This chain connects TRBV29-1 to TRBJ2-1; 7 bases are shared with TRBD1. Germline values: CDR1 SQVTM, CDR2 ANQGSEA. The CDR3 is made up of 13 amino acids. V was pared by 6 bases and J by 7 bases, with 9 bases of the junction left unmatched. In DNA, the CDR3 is TGCAGCGTCGATACACAGGGGAGAAATGAGCAGTTCTTC. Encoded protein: CSVDTQGRNEQFF.

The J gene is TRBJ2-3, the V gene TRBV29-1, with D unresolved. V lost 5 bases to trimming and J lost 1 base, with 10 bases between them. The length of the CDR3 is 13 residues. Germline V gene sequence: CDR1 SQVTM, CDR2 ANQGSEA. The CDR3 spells CSVSPTRTDTQYF. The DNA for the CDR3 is TGCAGCGTTTCTCCGACTCGCACAGATACGCAGTATTTT.

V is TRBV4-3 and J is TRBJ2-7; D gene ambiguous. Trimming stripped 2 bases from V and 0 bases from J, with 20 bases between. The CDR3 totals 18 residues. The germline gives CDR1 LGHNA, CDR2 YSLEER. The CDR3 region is CASSQHPSSTMGSYEQYF. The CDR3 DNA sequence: TGCGCCAGCAGCCAACACCCCTCGAGTACCATGGGCTCCTACGAGCAGTACTTC.

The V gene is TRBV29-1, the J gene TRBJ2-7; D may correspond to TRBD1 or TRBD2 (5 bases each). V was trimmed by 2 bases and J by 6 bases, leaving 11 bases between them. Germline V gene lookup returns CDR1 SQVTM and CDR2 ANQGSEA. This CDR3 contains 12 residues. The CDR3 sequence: CSVEWQGVEQYF. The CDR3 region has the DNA TGCAGCGTTGAATGGCAGGGAGTCGAGCAGTACTTC.

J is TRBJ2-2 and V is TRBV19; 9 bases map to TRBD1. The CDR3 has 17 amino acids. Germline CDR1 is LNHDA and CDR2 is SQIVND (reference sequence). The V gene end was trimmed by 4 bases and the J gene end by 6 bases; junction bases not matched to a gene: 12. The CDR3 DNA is TGTGCCAGTAGTACACCCGTACGGACAGGGGTGTCCGGGGAGCTGTTTTTT. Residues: CASSTPVRTGVSGELFF. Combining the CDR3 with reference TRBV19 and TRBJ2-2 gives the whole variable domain DGGITQSPKYLFRKEGQNVTLSCEQNLNHDAMYWYRQDPGQGLRLIYYSQIVNDFQKGDIAEGYSVSREKKESFPLTVTSAQKNPTAFYLCASSTPVRTGVSGELFFGEGSRLTVL.

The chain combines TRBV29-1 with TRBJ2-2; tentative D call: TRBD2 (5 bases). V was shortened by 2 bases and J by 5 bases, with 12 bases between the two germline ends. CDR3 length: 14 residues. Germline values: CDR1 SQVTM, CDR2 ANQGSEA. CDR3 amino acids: CSVELGSGTGELFF. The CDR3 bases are TGCAGCGTTGAATTAGGGAGTGGAACCGGGGAGCTGTTTTTT.

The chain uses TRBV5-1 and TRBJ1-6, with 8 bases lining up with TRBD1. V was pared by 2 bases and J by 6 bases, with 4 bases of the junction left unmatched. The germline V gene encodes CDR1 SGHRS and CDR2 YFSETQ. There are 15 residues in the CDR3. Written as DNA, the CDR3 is TGCGCCAGCAGCTTTGACAGGGGTGGTAATTCACCCCTCCACTTT. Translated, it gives CASSFDRGGNSPLHF. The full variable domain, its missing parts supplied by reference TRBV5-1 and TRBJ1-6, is KAGVTQTPRYLIKTRGQQVTLSCSPISGHRSVSWYQQTPGQGLQFLFEYFSETQRNKGNFPGRFSGRQFSNSRSEMNVSTLELGDSALYLCASSFDRGGNSPLHFGNGTRLTVT.

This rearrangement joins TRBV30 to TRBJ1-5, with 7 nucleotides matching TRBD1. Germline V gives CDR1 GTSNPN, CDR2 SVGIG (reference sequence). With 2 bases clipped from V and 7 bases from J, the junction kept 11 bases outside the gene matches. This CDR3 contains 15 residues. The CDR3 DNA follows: TGTGCCTGGAGTCCGAAGGCAGGGGGAAAACAGCCCCAGCATTTT. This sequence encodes CAWSPKAGGKQPQHF.

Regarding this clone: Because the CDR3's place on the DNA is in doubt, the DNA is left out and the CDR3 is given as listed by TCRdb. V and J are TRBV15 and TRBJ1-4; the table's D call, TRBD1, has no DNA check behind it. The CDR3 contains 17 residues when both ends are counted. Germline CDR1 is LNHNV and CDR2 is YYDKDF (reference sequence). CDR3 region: CATSTFSGQGINEKLFF.

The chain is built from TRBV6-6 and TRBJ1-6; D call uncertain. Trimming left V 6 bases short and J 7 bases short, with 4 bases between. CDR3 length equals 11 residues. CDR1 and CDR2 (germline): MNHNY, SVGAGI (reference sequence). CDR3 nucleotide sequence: TGTGCCAGCAGCCGAAATTCACCCCTCCACTTT. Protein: CASSRNSPLHF.

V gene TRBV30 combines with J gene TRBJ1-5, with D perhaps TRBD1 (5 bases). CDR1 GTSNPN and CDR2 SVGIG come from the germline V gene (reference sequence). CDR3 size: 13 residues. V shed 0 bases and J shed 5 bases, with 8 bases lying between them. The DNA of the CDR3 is TGTGCCTGGAGTGTGGTGGGGGATCAGCCCCAGCATTTT. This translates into CAWSVVGDQPQHF.

Written as DNA, the CDR3 is TGTGCCAGCAAAAGACAGGGCAATGAGCAGTTCTTC. It is translated as CASKRQGNEQFF. The rearrangement joins TRBV2 to TRBJ2-1; 7 nucleotides match TRBD1. Germline CDR1 reads SNHLY; CDR2 reads FYNNEI. The CDR3 covers 12 residues. With 7 bases clipped from V and 6 bases from J, the junction kept 3 bases outside the gene matches.

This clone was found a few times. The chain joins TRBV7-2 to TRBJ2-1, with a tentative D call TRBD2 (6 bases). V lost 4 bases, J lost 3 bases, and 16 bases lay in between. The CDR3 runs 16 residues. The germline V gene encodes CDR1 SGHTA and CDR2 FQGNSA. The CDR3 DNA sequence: TGTGCCAGCAGCTCAAGCCGGGACTCCCACTACAATGAGCAGTTCTTC. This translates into CASSSSRDSHYNEQFF.